Here is one T cell receptor (beta chain) with its context. Ten or more counts support this clonotype. Its binding antigen is unknown. No per-base quality is available; no much larger clone lies one base away. The data are from a study of regulatory T cells in long-lasting Graves disease (dated by TCRdb to about 2021). Concerning the study at large: In the newly diagnosed Graves' disease group, patients had been taking antithyroid drugs for less than 3 months. Persistent Graves' disease patients were compared with newly diagnosed Graves' disease patients by peripheral blood TCR sequencing and RNA sequencing. The study was registered as a clinical trial and conducted in China. A total of approximately 35 samples were covered by TCR sequencing, comprising around 13 persistent and around 20 newly diagnosed Graves' disease patients. Broad study findings and their caveats: Because the primary lesion, thyroid tissue, could not be accessed, the study looked at peripheral blood alone. Patients with persistent disease shared more public clonotypes (approximately 2,500) than newly diagnosed patients did (around 930). Lower TCR Shannon entropy and fewer highly expanded clones were observed in persistent Graves' disease patients than in newly diagnosed patients, which suggested clonal expansion. As a limitation, the authors acknowledged that the small sample size may reduce accuracy. Preferential use of TRBV28, TRBJ1-2 and TRBJ2-5 was observed in persistent disease, whereas TRBV20-1 and TRBJ2-1 were favored in newly diagnosed disease. Sequencing and analysis were restricted to the TCR beta chain.

Libraries were built with multiplex PCR. Sequencing relied on an Illumina HiSeq 4000. CDR3 regions were amplified by Arm-PCR with iRepertoire HTBI primers to construct TCR beta libraries. PCR products were gel purified before sequencing. In the paper's pipeline: Across samples, roughly 60 TRBV and 15 or so TRBJ segments were identified and used for gene usage analysis of CDR3 amino acid clonotypes. Filtered high-quality paired reads were merged into contigs using COPE and FqMerger. BLAST was used to align contigs to IMGT TRBV, TRBD and TRBJ reference genes, with CDR3 defined following IMGT. Any clonotype with a frequency above 0.1% was counted as a highly expanded clone. Shannon entropy served as the measure of repertoire diversity, while the Gini coefficient captured V-J evenness. Public clonotypes were defined as clonotypes shared by more than one individual. The public reads were reanalyzed by TCRdb: fastp trimming at Q25, MiXCR alignment, in-frame beta chains only. Merged by CDR3 protein, the rows form single entries marked with the most common genes and DNA. TCRdb, rather than the study authors, made the V and J calls. Present in this sample are under 400,000 distinct CDR3 sequences, about a sixth of which were seen just once. 25% to 30% of the sample is in the top ten clones.

Per the germline V gene, MNHNS is the CDR1 and SASEGT is the CDR2. The CDR3 starts with the cysteine, ends with the phenylalanine, and has 14 residues. Only the CDR3 DNA stays, 42 bases, in frame from base 1. V is cut by 7 bases and J by 2 bases, and the space between the germline ends is 15 bases. The sample's time point label is to be understood as: newly diagnosed GD, antithyroid drugs for less than 3 months. RNA was extracted from PBMCs in TRIzol for both TCR sequencing and RNA sequencing. The diagnosis of Graves' disease followed American Thyroid Association guidelines. Patients were recruited from an endocrinology department in Xi'an, China. Each patient gave roughly 10 milliliters of peripheral blood, collected in an EDTA anticoagulant tube. Ficoll Paque Plus density gradient separation was used to isolate PBMCs, and no additional T cell sorting was done. An Agilent 2100 Bioanalyzer and agarose gel were used to assess RNA quality, and a NanoDrop 2000 was used to measure RNA concentration.

These same data were also listed under a study on T cells in Graves' hyperthyroidism and ophthalmopathy. The second paper further reports: A patient counted as having stable Graves' hyperthyroidism if no progression to ophthalmopathy occurred over 18 months of follow-up. Hyperthyroidism patients were aged 18 to 65 years and newly diagnosed, with disease duration of less than 2 months. Patients with uncontrolled infections, other autoimmune diseases, pregnancy or lactation were excluded. Diagnoses were based on clinical symptoms, serum thyroxine and TRAb, thyroid ultrasound and orbital computed tomography. The TCR CDR3 was subjected to a first round of RT-PCR using the HTBI primer set and the Qiagen OneStep RT-PCR kit. Blood samples also contained most of the expanded thyroid clonotypes (frequency above 0.001), which suggests that blood repertoires may reflect thyroid immune responses. Ophthalmopathy was separated from stable hyperthyroidism by a 13 V-J signature model, with about 86% sensitivity and 81% to 82% specificity obtained in cross-validation and 80%/75% obtained in testing. In validation, progression to ophthalmopathy was predicted by the model with 70.59% sensitivity and roughly 76% specificity, a median of around 5.9 months before onset. To identify TCR V-J signatures that set the groups apart, the researchers used a discovery cohort of roughly 100 patients, made up of around 40 with Graves' ophthalmopathy and some 60 with stable Graves' hyperthyroidism. Prospective prediction of ophthalmopathy was tested in an independent validation cohort of fewer than 20 hyperthyroidism patients and 15 to 17 patients who later progressed to ophthalmopathy. For training and testing, the 100 or so patients in the discovery cohort were randomly divided in a 7:3 ratio. In addition, the study compared T-cell repertoires in thyroid tissue and in blood from 6 or 7 Graves' hyperthyroidism patients. After sampling, hyperthyroidism patients received methimazole starting at 30 mg daily, and ophthalmopathy patients received high-dose intravenous methylprednisolone. Libraries were constructed in a second round of multiplex PCR, after which size selection and purification were performed. Paired-end sequencing of the libraries was performed with 100 bp reads on an Illumina HiSeq2000. SOAPnuke was used to process the raw data, with reads discarded if the reads contained adapters or uncalled bases, had a mean Phred below 15, or lacked an exact constant-primer or identifier match. High-quality paired reads were merged using COPE v1.2.5, and each unique nucleotide sequence was defined as a clonotype. MiTCR v1.1 was used to align clonotypes to the IMGT TRBV, TRBD and TRBJ reference segments. Only V-J combinations with frequency above 0.0001, covering 99% to 99.2% of repertoires, were analysed. A TCS score was defined as the ratio between F50 (clonal expansion) and ExV (chaos), using BLOSUM62-based TCRdist between CDR3 peptides within each V-J. Welch's t-statistics and random forest reduced around 510 V-J features to roughly 13, which were used in a naive Bayes classifier (R e1071). No statistical method was used to fix the sample size in advance, and group allocation was not hidden from the investigators. TCR Vbeta CDR3 sequencing of 120 to 150 peripheral blood samples (43 ophthalmopathy, roughly 72 hyperthyroidism and around 17 progressor patients) is reported in the paper.

The material was peripheral blood mononuclear cells (PBMCs), obtained at new diagnosis, from a patient treated with antithyroid drugs. The chain couples TRBV6-1 to TRBJ2-7, with a weak D call of TRBD1 (5 bases match). This clonotype was obtained from a man aged 35 to 55 with Graves disease. Donor details come from another sample of the same person, matched by shared clones. The CDR3 loop reads CASTERQGTYEQYF. The sequenced DNA is TGTGCCAGCACCGAACGGCAGGGAACCTACGAGCAGTACTTC.